This TCR beta chain was captured by sequencing in a study of control samples from healthy donors and cancer patients. Generated by immunoSEQ multiplex PCR, the TCRdb table keeps only in-frame clones and is missing some. Counted here are more than 150,000 clones, approximately 95% occurring once; the ten biggest clones make up about 1.5%. The sequence was collected from a young man in good health. The sample was blood.

The CDR3 sequence: CASNRESGANVLTF. The CDR3 DNA reads as TGTGCCAGCAACAGGGAATCTGGGGCCAACGTCCTGACTTTC. The J gene is TRBJ2-6, the V gene TRBV2, with a possible D match to TRBD1 (6 bases). CDR3 length: 14 residues. Trimming took 7 bases from V and 1 from J, leaving 8 bases between them. The germline V gene has CDR1 SNHLY and CDR2 FYNNEI.